Listed here are 25 T cell receptor beta chains from one sample, sequenced in a study of cytomegalovirus exposure and HLA in healthy donors. The PCR ran on 60 Vbeta and 13 Jbeta primers. The method was immunoSEQ multiplex PCR; TCRdb's version includes in-frame clones alone and lacks a portion of them. The sample lists around 180,000 clones, about three quarters occurring once. The sequencing sample was made of PBMCs. Receptors were obtained from a woman between 35 and 50 years old in good health and CMV-seronegative.

This chain joins TRBV19 and TRBJ2-2, with 12 bases that match TRBD1. Trimming at V came to 5 bases and at J to 6 bases, leaving 4 bases not matched to a gene. Germline V gene sequence: CDR1 LNHDA, CDR2 SQIVND (reference sequence). The CDR3 is made up of 15 amino acids. CDR3 bases: TGTGCCAGTAGTTTCCGGGACAGGGGGCCCGGGGAGCTGTTTTTT. It encodes CASSFRDRGPGELFF.

V usage is TRBV9 and J usage is TRBJ2-3, with 7 nucleotides matching TRBD2. Germline V lookup: CDR1 SGDLS, CDR2 YYNGEE. J was trimmed by 4 bases and V by 4 bases; bases with no gene match: 12. The CDR3 length is 16 residues. The chain's CDR3 is CASSQSGGSSADTQYF. The CDR3 nucleotides read TGTGCCAGCAGCCAAAGTGGCGGGAGTAGCGCAGATACGCAGTATTTT.

The chain has TRBV7-2 and TRBJ1-1, with TRBD1 matching 8 bases. CDR1 is SGHTA and CDR2 is FQGNSA in the germline V gene. J lost 0 bases, V lost 0 bases, and 0 bases had no gene match. CDR3 length equals 15 residues. As DNA, the CDR3 is TGTGCCAGCAGCTTAGCGGGACAGGTGAACACTGAAGCTTTCTTT. Amino acids: CASSLAGQVNTEAFF. The entire variable domain, with the rest obtained from reference TRBV7-2 and TRBJ1-1, is as follows: GAGVSQSPSNKVTEKGKDVELRCDPISGHTALYWYRQSLGQGLEFLIYFQGNSAPDKSGLPSDRFSAERTGGSVSTLTIQRTQQEDSAVYLCASSLAGQVNTEAFFGQGTRLTVV.

This clone was detected only once. The chain is built from TRBV5-4 and TRBJ1-6, with D possibly being TRBD1 (6 bases). The CDR3 runs to 16 residues. CDR1 SGHNT and CDR2 YYREEE come from the germline V gene (reference sequence). Trimming removed 10 bases from V and 2 bases from J, with 19 bases in between. This chain's CDR3 is CACRGAQGPYNSPLHF. The CDR3 DNA reads TGTGCCTGCCGGGGCGCACAGGGACCCTATAATTCACCCCTCCACTTT.

The chain couples TRBV2 to TRBJ2-1, with a possible D match to TRBD2 (5 bases). The CDR3 extends over 16 amino acids. V lost 7 bases, J lost 0 bases, and 16 bases lay in between. Germline CDR1 is SNHLY and CDR2 is FYNNEI. CDR3 loop: CASTLRRASSYNEQFF. The CDR3 DNA reads TGTGCCAGCACCCTGCGGCGGGCTAGCTCCTACAATGAGCAGTTCTTC. Supplemented by reference TRBV2 and TRBJ2-1, the full variable domain reads EPEVTQTPSHQVTQMGQEVILRCVPISNHLYFYWYRQILGQKVEFLVSFYNNEISEKSEIFDDQFSVERPDGSNFTLKIRSTKLEDSAMYFCASTLRRASSYNEQFFGPGTRLTVL.

The chain joins TRBV15 to TRBJ2-7; 9 nucleotides line up with TRBD1. The length of the CDR3 is 15 residues. V was clipped by 8 bases and J by 1 base; unmatched bases: 9. Germline CDR1 and CDR2: LNHNV and YYDKDF (reference sequence). CDR3 coding DNA: TGTGCCACCGGAAAGGGACAGGGCGTGTCCTACGAGCAGTACTTC. It specifies CATGKGQGVSYEQYF.

The genes are TRBV7-2 and TRBJ1-5, with D perhaps matching TRBD1 (5 bases). In germline, CDR1 is SGHTA, CDR2 FQGNSA. The CDR3 is made up of 15 amino acids. The V end was cut by 0 bases, the J end by 3 bases, with 9 bases between. CDR3 protein: CASSLAGLDNQPQHF. CDR3 in DNA: TGTGCCAGCAGCTTAGCGGGGCTCGACAATCAGCCCCAGCATTTT.

V usage is TRBV2 and J usage is TRBJ2-7, with TRBD2 identical over 11 bases. From germline, CDR1 is SNHLY and CDR2 FYNNEI. The CDR3 loop spans 16 amino acids. V gave up 7 bases and J gave up 6 bases; unmatched junction bases: 14. CDR3 nucleotides: TGTGCCAGCATCCCCAGGCTAGCGGGAGGAGTGGGCGAGCAGTACTTC. The encoded protein is CASIPRLAGGVGEQYF.

V and J are TRBV30 and TRBJ1-2; possible D gene TRBD1, 5 bases. CDR1 is GTSNPN, CDR2 SVGIG, per germline (reference sequence). The CDR3 loop spans 15 amino acids. Trimming pared 1 base from V and 2 bases from J, leaving 14 bases between. The CDR3 sequence: CAWSGKGSGNYGYTF. CDR3 nucleotide sequence: TGTGCCTGGAGTGGTAAGGGTTCAGGGAACTATGGCTACACCTTC.

The V gene is TRBV5-4, the J gene TRBJ2-1, with 9 bases matching TRBD2. CDR3 length: 12 amino acids. V was pared by 10 bases and J by 3 bases, with 2 bases of the junction left unmatched. Germline V gene lookup returns CDR1 SGHNT and CDR2 YYREEE (reference sequence). The CDR3: CALTSGYNEQFF. CDR3 DNA: TGTGCCCTGACTAGCGGCTACAATGAGCAGTTCTTC.

V gene TRBV28 combines with J gene TRBJ2-1; 9 nucleotides line up with TRBD1. V lost 5 bases to trimming and J lost 3 bases; unmatched junction nucleotides: 8. CDR3 length equals 16 residues. Germline V gene lookup returns CDR1 MDHEN and CDR2 SYDVKM. CDR3 sequence: CASSTLRGQGYNEQFF. CDR3 sequence (DNA): TGTGCCAGCAGTACCCTCCGGGGACAGGGCTACAATGAGCAGTTCTTC.

The chain carries TRBV14 and TRBJ2-7; TRBD1 agrees at 7 bases. This CDR3 has 15 amino acids. Per germline, CDR1 SGHDN and CDR2 FVKESK. V trimming: 4 bases; J trimming: 6 bases; junction bases outside the gene matches: 12. The CDR3, as DNA: TGTGCCAGCAGCCTAGGGTTAGCAGGGGGTCTCGAGCAGTACGTC. It specifies CASSLGLAGGLEQYV.

The genes are TRBV7-2 and TRBJ1-2; D perhaps matches TRBD1 (6 bases). There are 14 residues in the CDR3. The germline V and J ends were trimmed by 1 base and 4 bases, with 10 bases remaining between them. Germline CDR1 SGHTA, CDR2 FQGNSA. CDR3 in amino acids: CASSLGGGIYGYTF. CDR3 sequence (DNA): TGTGCCAGCAGCTTAGGGGGGGGCATCTATGGCTACACCTTC.

This clone has just one count. The chain combines TRBV5-1 with TRBJ1-1; 7 positions agree with TRBD1. This CDR3 has 16 amino acids. The V gene end was trimmed by 3 bases and the J gene end by 0 bases; junction bases not matched to a gene: 8. Germline assignment: CDR1 SGHRS and CDR2 YFSETQ. This CDR3 is CASSSGTVGMNTEAFF. CDR3 nucleotides: TGCGCCAGCAGCTCCGGGACAGTAGGAATGAACACTGAAGCTTTCTTT. The full variable domain, completed using reference TRBV5-1 and TRBJ1-1, is KAGVTQTPRYLIKTRGQQVTLSCSPISGHRSVSWYQQTPGQGLQFLFEYFSETQRNKGNFPGRFSGRQFSNSRSEMNVSTLELGDSALYLCASSSGTVGMNTEAFFGQGTRLTVV.

This clone is a singleton in its sample. The chain joins TRBV19 to TRBJ2-3, with a weak D call TRBD2 (6 bases). V gave up 4 bases and J gave up 3 bases, with 17 bases separating them. Germline CDR1 and CDR2: LNHDA and SQIVND (reference sequence). The CDR3 is 16 amino acids. The CDR3 sequence: CASSTMTSSKTDTQYF. The CDR3, as DNA: TGTGCCAGTAGTACAATGACTAGTAGTAAGACAGATACGCAGTATTTT. The variable domain in full, completed from reference TRBV19 and TRBJ2-3, reads DGGITQSPKYLFRKEGQNVTLSCEQNLNHDAMYWYRQDPGQGLRLIYYSQIVNDFQKGDIAEGYSVSREKKESFPLTVTSAQKNPTAFYLCASSTMTSSKTDTQYFGPGTRLTVL.

This CDR3 is CASSISGNTGELFF. In nucleotides, the CDR3 is TGTGCCAGCAGCATTAGCGGGAACACCGGGGAGCTGTTTTTT. The rearrangement joins TRBV7-2 to TRBJ2-2; D might be TRBD2 (6 bases). The germline V gene has CDR1 SGHTA and CDR2 FQGNSA. V was cut by 5 bases and J by 1 base, with 8 bases left in between. The CDR3 contains 14 residues.

This clone was picked up one time. The chain is built from TRBV27 and TRBJ1-3, with 7 bases fitting TRBD1. V shed 2 bases, J shed 3 bases, and the junction held 13 bases outside the gene matches. Germline V gene lookup returns CDR1 MNHEY and CDR2 SMNVEV (reference sequence). The CDR3 sequence is 18 residues long. CDR3 sequence reads: CASSLGPPTGRLGNTIYF. CDR3 bases: TGTGCCAGCAGTTTAGGCCCCCCGACAGGGAGACTTGGAAACACCATATATTTT.

This clone turned up a few times. This chain uses TRBV28 with TRBJ1-1; D unclear. There are 12 residues in the CDR3. V gave up 6 bases and J gave up 1 base, with 6 bases separating them. Germline assignment: CDR1 MDHEN and CDR2 SYDVKM. CDR3 region: CASRSRNTEAFF. The CDR3 DNA reads TGTGCCAGCAGGTCGAGGAACACTGAAGCTTTCTTT.

V is TRBV2 and J is TRBJ2-2; 14 nucleotides match TRBD2. The CDR3 loop spans 16 amino acids. The V segment lost 7 bases and the J segment 0 bases; nucleotides outside the gene matches: 1. Germline CDR1 SNHLY, CDR2 FYNNEI. The CDR3: CASKGLAGANTGELFF. CDR3 nucleotides: TGTGCCAGCAAGGGACTAGCGGGAGCGAACACCGGGGAGCTGTTTTTT.

The CDR3 region is CASSYSREAGNTIYF. As DNA, the CDR3 is TGTGCCAGCAGTTACTCGAGAGAGGCTGGAAACACCATATATTTT. V gene TRBV6-5 combines with J gene TRBJ1-3; D is uncertain. The V and J ends lost 0 bases and 2 bases respectively, with 8 bases between them. This CDR3 comprises 15 residues. Germline CDR1 and CDR2: MNHEY and SVGAGI.

The V call is TRBV14, the J call TRBJ2-2; D may be TRBD2 (5 bases). The CDR3 extends over 15 amino acids. The germline V and J ends were trimmed by 4 bases and 0 bases, with 9 bases remaining between them. Germline V gene data show CDR1 as SGHDN and CDR2 as FVKESK. This CDR3 reads CASSRTVANTGELFF. The CDR3 DNA reads TGTGCCAGCAGCCGGACTGTCGCGAACACCGGGGAGCTGTTTTTT.

This chain joins TRBV9 and TRBJ2-1, with a tentative D call TRBD2 (5 bases). The germline V gene encodes CDR1 SGDLS and CDR2 YYNGEE. V was shortened by 4 bases and J by 8 bases, with 28 bases between the two germline ends. The CDR3 has 18 residues. CDR3 in amino acids: CASSMNFEPGMSGDEQFF. CDR3 DNA: TGTGCCAGCAGCATGAATTTCGAGCCCGGGATGTCTGGGGATGAGCAGTTCTTC.

The chain has TRBV4-2 and TRBJ2-5, with 14 nucleotides matching TRBD2. The CDR3 has 15 residues. Germline CDR1 and CDR2: LGHNA and YNFKEQ. V shed 3 bases and J 3 bases; nucleotides not matched to a gene: 0. The CDR3, as DNA: TGTGCCAGCAGCCAGGGACTAGCGGGAGAAGAGACCCAGTACTTC. It specifies CASSQGLAGEETQYF.

The chain recombines TRBV5-4 with TRBJ2-5; the D gene is possibly TRBD1 (6 bases). Trimming removed 3 bases from V and 3 bases from J, with 9 bases in between. Germline CDR1 reads SGHNT; CDR2 reads YYREEE (reference sequence). This CDR3 contains 13 residues. The CDR3, as DNA: TGTGCCAGCAGCTCAAGACAGGAAGAGACCCAGTACTTC. Translating gives CASSSRQEETQYF.

This sequence joins TRBV9 and TRBJ2-3; 11 positions agree with TRBD2. There are 16 residues in the CDR3. Germline values: CDR1 SGDLS, CDR2 YYNGEE. J gave up 5 bases and V 3 bases, and 8 bases lay outside the gene matches. Here the CDR3 DNA reads TGTGCCAGCAGCGCCCGGGTAGCGGGAGGGGTAGATACGCAGTATTTT. Encoded protein: CASSARVAGGVDTQYF.